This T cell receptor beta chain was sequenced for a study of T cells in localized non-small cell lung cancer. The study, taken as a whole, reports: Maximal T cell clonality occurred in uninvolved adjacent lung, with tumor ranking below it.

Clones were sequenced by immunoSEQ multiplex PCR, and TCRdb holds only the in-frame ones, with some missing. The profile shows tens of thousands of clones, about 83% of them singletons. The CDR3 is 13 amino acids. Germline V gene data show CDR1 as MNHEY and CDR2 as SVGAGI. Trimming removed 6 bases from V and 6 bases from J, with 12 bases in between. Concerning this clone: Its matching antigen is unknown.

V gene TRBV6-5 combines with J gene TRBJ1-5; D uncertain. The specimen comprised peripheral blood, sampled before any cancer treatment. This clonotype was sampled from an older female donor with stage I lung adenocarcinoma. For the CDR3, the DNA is TGTGCCAGCAGCCGAGGAGCGGGTCAGCCCCAGCATTTT. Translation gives CASSRGAGQPQHF.